The rows below give T cell receptor beta chains drawn from one sample of a study of blood T cell repertoires in COVID-19. The assay was immunoSEQ multiplex PCR, and TCRdb's table has in-frame clones only and misses some. The sample carries under 200,000 clones, 88% recorded once. The specimen sequenced was peripheral blood. Receptor source: a man in his fifties or sixties with acute or convalescent COVID-19. Each CDR3 is given with its conserved first and last residue. A D gene is named only where the DNA matches it firmly. Part of the rows lack a size; the others show once, few, many or a class for expanded clones.

>TRBD2|TRBJ2-1|-|14|TRBV6-6
TGTGCCAGCAAGGCGGGGGAATCCTACAATGAGCAGTTCTTC
CASKAGESYNEQFF
>TRBD1|TRBJ1-2|-|15|TRBV27
TGTGCCAGCAGTCCCCAATGGCAGGGGGTTGATGGCTACACCTTC
CASSPQWQGVDGYTF
>-|TRBJ1-4|-|15|TRBV19
TGTGCCAGTGGATCTCGACAGCCTAGGGGGGAAAAACTGTTTTTT
CASGSRQPRGEKLFF
>TRBD1|TRBJ1-2|few|17|TRBV19
TGTGCCAGTAGTATCTCCCATACCGGGACAGGAGACTATGGCTACACCTTC
CASSISHTGTGDYGYTF
>TRBD2|TRBJ2-7|-|16|TRBV7-2
TGTGCCAGCAGCTTAGAGAAACTAGCGGGAGTTGGGGAGCAGTACTTC
CASSLEKLAGVGEQYF
>TRBD1|TRBJ1-1|-|14|TRBV6-1
TGTGCCAGCAGTGACAGGGGGAGCCGGACTGAAGCTTTCTTT
CASSDRGSRTEAFF
>TRBD1|TRBJ1-6|few|13|TRBV11-3
TGTGCCAGCAGCCTCCACAGGGGTTCACCCCTCCACTTT
CASSLHRGSPLHF
>TRBD1|TRBJ1-2|-|15|TRBV6-2/TRBV6-3
TGTGCCAGCAGTTCGCCGGGACAGTCTATGTGGGGCTACACCTTC
CASSSPGQSMWGYTF
>-|TRBJ2-7|-|10|TRBV30
TGTGCCTGGTCCCGTAACGAGCAGTACTTC
CAWSRNEQYF
>TRBD1|TRBJ1-2|-|16|TRBV19
TGTGCCAGTAGTTGGACAGGGGGCTCCACGGTCTATGGCTACACCTTC
CASSWTGGSTVYGYTF
>TRBD2|TRBJ2-2|-|15|TRBV9
TGTGCCAGCAGCTCGACTAGCGGGTACACCGGGGAGCTGTTTTTT
CASSSTSGYTGELFF
>TRBD2|TRBJ2-7|-|15|TRBV20-1
TGCAGTGCTAGTGCACCTTCTAGCGGGAACCTCGAGCAGTACTTC
CSASAPSSGNLEQYF
>TRBD1|TRBJ2-2|-|15|TRBV24-1
TGTGCCACCAGTGAGAGGGACAGGGTAGCGGGGGAGCTGTTTTTT
CATSERDRVAGELFF
>-|TRBJ1-2|-|14|TRBV7-3
TGTGCCAGCAGCTTAATACCAGGGAACTATGGCTACACCTTC
CASSLIPGNYGYTF
>-|TRBJ1-1|-|14|TRBV5-1
TGCGCCAGCAGCATCCAGGGTTCCCACACTGAAGCTTTCTTT
CASSIQGSHTEAFF
>-|TRBJ1-3|-|15|TRBV19
TGTGCCAGTAAGGGGGTGGACATCGGGGGAAACACCATATATTTT
CASKGVDIGGNTIYF
>-|TRBJ2-3|-|15|TRBV13
TGTGCCAGCAGCTCGAAACGGGTACTCACAGATACGCAGTATTTT
CASSSKRVLTDTQYF
>-|TRBJ1-1|many|14|TRBV5-4
TGTGCCAGCAGCTTGGGGGGGGTCGGCACTGAAGCTTTCTTT
CASSLGGVGTEAFF
>TRBD1|TRBJ1-1|-|14|TRBV19
TGTGCCAGTAGGGGGACAGATAAGAACACTGAAGCTTTCTTT
CASRGTDKNTEAFF
>-|TRBJ2-7|-|11|TRBV3-1/TRBV3-2
TGTGCCAGCAGCCAAGATTCTGAGCAGTACTTC
CASSQDSEQYF
>TRBD2|TRBJ2-7|-|14|TRBV9
TGTGCCAGCAGCGTAACTAGCGGGACCTACGAGCAGTACTTC
CASSVTSGTYEQYF
>-|TRBJ1-6|-|12|TRBV3-1/TRBV3-2
TGTGCCAGCAGCCAATCACAATCACCCCTCCACTTT
CASSQSQSPLHF
>-|TRBJ1-4|-|16|TRBV5-1
TGCGCCAGCAGCTTGGCACACGGAGCAACTAATGAAAAACTGTTTTTT
CASSLAHGATNEKLFF
>-|TRBJ2-1|-|15|TRBV29-1
TGCAGCGTGGAGGGGACAGAGGGTTCCCACAATGAGCAGTTCTTC
CSVEGTEGSHNEQFF
>-|TRBJ1-2|-|15|TRBV7-3
TGTGCCAGCAGCTTAAAAGGGGGGGTCGACTATGGCTACACCTTC
CASSLKGGVDYGYTF
>-|TRBJ1-2|few|12|TRBV19
TGTGCCAGTAGTAAGGAGTTCTATGGCTACACCTTC
CASSKEFYGYTF
>-|TRBJ1-3|few|17|TRBV9
TGTGCCAGCAGCGTAGGAGCCATCGGTTTCTCTGGAAACACCATATATTTT
CASSVGAIGFSGNTIYF
>-|TRBJ1-2|-|13|TRBV24-1
TGTGCCACCAGTGCAGACAGACTCGATGGCTACACCTTC
CATSADRLDGYTF
>-|TRBJ2-5|-|17|TRBV14
TGTGCCAGCAGCCAGTATGAAGGCGGGATGACTAGAGAGACCCAGTACTTC
CASSQYEGGMTRETQYF
>TRBD2|TRBJ2-5|-|14|TRBV29-1
TGCAGCGTTGCGGGACTAGCGGGGGAAGAGACCCAGTACTTC
CSVAGLAGEETQYF
>-|TRBJ2-3|once|18|TRBV9
TGTGCCAGCAATAAGGAGCTAACGCCCCGAACTAGCACAGATACGCAGTATTTT
CASNKELTPRTSTDTQYF
>-|TRBJ1-2|-|11|TRBV30
TGTGCCTGTACTGCCGGAGATGGCTACACCTTC
CACTAGDGYTF
>-|TRBJ2-3|-|14|TRBV24-1
TGTGCCACCAGTGATTCCCGACCGGGGGATACGCAGTATTTT
CATSDSRPGDTQYF
>-|TRBJ1-1|-|15|TRBV19
TGTGCCAGTAGTCCCCCTACCAGGGTGTCCACTGAAGCTTTCTTT
CASSPPTRVSTEAFF
>TRBD2|TRBJ2-7|-|13|TRBV29-1
TGCAGCGTTGTGGCGGGAGTGTTCGGGGAGCAGTACTTC
CSVVAGVFGEQYF
>-|TRBJ2-6|-|15|TRBV6-4
TGTGCCAGCAGTGACGAGGGTCTTGGGGCCAACGTCCTGACTTTC
CASSDEGLGANVLTF
>TRBD1|TRBJ1-2|-|16|TRBV24-1
TGTGCCACCAGTGGGGCACAGACAGGGGGAGTCTATGGCTACACCTTC
CATSGAQTGGVYGYTF
>-|TRBJ2-3|-|14|TRBV18
TGTGCCAGCTCTCCAGGAGACTTAACAGATACGCAGTATTTT
CASSPGDLTDTQYF
>-|TRBJ2-7|-|12|TRBV5-4
TGTGCCAGCAGCTTTAGACACTACGAGCAGTACTTC
CASSFRHYEQYF
>-|TRBJ2-7|-|13|TRBV30
TGTGCCGCTCAGGGGTCTCCCTCTCGGGAGCAGTACTTC
CAAQGSPSREQYF
>-|TRBJ1-3|-|17|TRBV6-1
TGTGCCAGCAGTGAAATCCCAGGATATGCCTCTGGAAACACCATATATTTT
CASSEIPGYASGNTIYF
>-|TRBJ2-2|-|14|TRBV2
TGTGCCAGCATCCCCCCGCCCCGGGCCGGGGAGCTGTTTTTT
CASIPPPRAGELFF